This T cell receptor (beta chain) was documented in a study of blood T cell repertoires in COVID-19. At the level of the study: The cDNA or gDNA used as material had been derived from T cells, B-cell-depleted T cells, or PBMCs.

With 6 bases removed from V and 6 bases from J, the gap between germline ends came to 24 bases. CDR3 length: 16 residues. Germline CDR1 LNHNV, CDR2 YYDKDF (reference sequence). Produced via immunoSEQ multiplex PCR; TCRdb's table is partial and in-frame only. The sample has about 250,000 clones; about 85% are singletons. Cohorts were assigned according to the clinical history that participants reported. All exposed participants met a person with COVID-19 within 2 weeks before entering the study. Sample: PBMCs or T cells enriched from blood (not recorded which). The gene calls are TRBV15 and TRBJ2-7; the D gene is possibly TRBD1 (6 bases). The TCR was taken from a woman in her forties or fifties who had been exposed to COVID-19. CDR3 sequence: CATRGLGARGSGEQYF. CDR3 bases: TGTGCCACCAGGGGGCTGGGGGCGAGGGGTAGTGGCGAGCAGTACTTC.